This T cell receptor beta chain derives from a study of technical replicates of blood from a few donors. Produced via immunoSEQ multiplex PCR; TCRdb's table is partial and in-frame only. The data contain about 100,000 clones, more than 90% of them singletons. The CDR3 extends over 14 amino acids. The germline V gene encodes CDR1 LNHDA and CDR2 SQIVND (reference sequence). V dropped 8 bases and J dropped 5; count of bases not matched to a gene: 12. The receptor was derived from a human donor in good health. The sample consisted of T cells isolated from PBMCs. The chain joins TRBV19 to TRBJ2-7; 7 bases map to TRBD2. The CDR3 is CASAVSSGSHEQYF. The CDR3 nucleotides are TGTGCCAGTGCCGTGAGTAGCGGGTCCCACGAGCAGTACTTC. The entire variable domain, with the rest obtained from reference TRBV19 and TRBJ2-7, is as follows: DGGITQSPKYLFRKEGQNVTLSCEQNLNHDAMYWYRQDPGQGLRLIYYSQIVNDFQKGDIAEGYSVSREKKESFPLTVTSAQKNPTAFYLCASAVSSGSHEQYFGPGTRLTVT.